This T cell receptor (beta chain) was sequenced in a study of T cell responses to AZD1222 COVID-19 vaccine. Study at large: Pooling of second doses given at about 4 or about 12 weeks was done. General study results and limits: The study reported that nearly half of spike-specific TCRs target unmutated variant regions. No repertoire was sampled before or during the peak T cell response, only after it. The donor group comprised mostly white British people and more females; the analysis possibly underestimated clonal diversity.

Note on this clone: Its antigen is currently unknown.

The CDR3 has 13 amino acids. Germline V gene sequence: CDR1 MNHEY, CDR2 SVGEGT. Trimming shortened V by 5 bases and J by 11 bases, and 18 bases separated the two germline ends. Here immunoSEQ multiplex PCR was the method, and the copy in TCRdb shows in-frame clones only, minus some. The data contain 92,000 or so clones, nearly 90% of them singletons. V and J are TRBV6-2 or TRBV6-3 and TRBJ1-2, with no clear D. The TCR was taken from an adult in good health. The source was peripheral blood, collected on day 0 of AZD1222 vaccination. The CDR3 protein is CASSRTGLSEYTF. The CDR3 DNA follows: TGTGCCAGCAGTCGGACCGGTCTCTCCGAATACACCTTC.